A single sample gave rise to the 20 T cell receptor beta chains below, sequenced in a study of blood T cells in healthy people across ages. Sample-barcoded 5' priming and a J-beta primer mix drove a second PCR of roughly 6 to 12 cycles. MiXCR, run by TCRdb on the 5' RACE reads, gives a single entry per CDR3 protein. Here the sample spans 1,800,000 or so distinct CDR3 sequences, about 39% being singletons. Sequencing was performed on blood. These receptor sequences come from a human donor in good health.

In this sample, this clonotype turned up many times. V and J are TRBV7-3 and TRBJ2-7; weak D call: TRBD1 (6 bases). Germline assignment: CDR1 SGHTA and CDR2 FQGTGA. V was pared by 2 bases and J by 6 bases, with 17 bases between. The CDR3 runs to 15 residues. In nucleotides, the CDR3 is TGTGCCAGCAGCTTAGGGGACACAGGGTTCTCCGAGCAGTACTTC. As protein: CASSLGDTGFSEQYF.

With regard to this clonotype: Since a much larger clone is just one base distant, this may be a read error. The chain recombines TRBV6-5 with TRBJ2-1; D possibly corresponds to TRBD1 (5 bases). The CDR3 loop spans 12 amino acids. The germline CDR1 and CDR2 sequences are MNHEY and SVGAGI. V was cut by 0 bases and J by 12 bases, with 9 bases left in between. CDR3 DNA: TGTGCCAGCAGTTACTCCCAGGGTGGGCAGTTCTTC. Protein: CASSYSQGGQFF.

V gene TRBV4-3 combines with J gene TRBJ1-2; 9 positions agree with TRBD1. After removal of 2 bases from V and 4 bases from J, the junction contained 8 bases not matched to a gene. The CDR3 is 16 amino acids. CDR1 is LGHNA, CDR2 YSLEER, per germline. The CDR3 region has the DNA TGCGCCAGCAGCCAATCACAGGGGGCTTATTCCTATGGCTACACCTTC. Protein: CASSQSQGAYSYGYTF.

The rearrangement uses TRBV7-9 and TRBJ1-2; maybe TRBD1 (5 bases). V lost 3 bases and J 0 bases, leaving 8 bases between the germline ends. The CDR3 spans 14 residues. Germline V CDR1 and CDR2: SEHNR, FQNEAQ (reference sequence). In DNA, the CDR3 is TGTGCCAGCAGCTTTGGGACTCCTAACTATGGCTACACCTTC. Translated, it gives CASSFGTPNYGYTF.

V and J are TRBV28 and TRBJ1-1; 10 nucleotides line up with TRBD1. V lost 1 base, J lost 4 bases, and 3 bases stayed unmatched. Germline lookup yields CDR1 MDHEN and CDR2 SYDVKM. The CDR3 sequence is 15 residues long. Written as DNA, the CDR3 is TGTGCCAGCAGTTTATATAGGACAGGGGGCACTGAAGCTTTCTTT. Protein: CASSLYRTGGTEAFF. Supplemented by reference TRBV28 and TRBJ1-1, the full variable domain reads DVKVTQSSRYLVKRTGEKVFLECVQDMDHENMFWYRQDPGLGLRLIYFSYDVKMKEKGDIPEGYSVSREKKERFSLILESASTNQTSMYLCASSLYRTGGTEAFFGQGTRLTVV.

The rearrangement links TRBV2 to TRBJ2-3, with D perhaps TRBD1 (6 bases). Trimming cost V 11 bases and J 5 bases, with 17 bases left between them. Per the germline V gene, CDR1 is SNHLY and CDR2 is FYNNEI. The CDR3 is made up of 13 amino acids. The chain's CDR3 is CAAGTRLLDTQYF. CDR3 sequence (DNA): TGTGCCGCTGGGACACGGCTTTTAGATACGCAGTATTTT.

The rearrangement joins TRBV11-2 to TRBJ2-6, with TRBD1 as a possible D gene (5 bases). Germline-derived CDR1 and CDR2 are SGHAT and FQNNGV. The CDR3 is 16 amino acids. Trimming cost V 0 bases and J 2 bases, with 8 bases left between them. The CDR3 DNA follows: TGTGCCAGCAGCTTAGACAGGGCTCCTGGGGCCAACGTCCTGACTTTC. This gives the protein CASSLDRAPGANVLTF.

This rearrangement joins TRBV2 to TRBJ2-2, with D perhaps matching TRBD1 or TRBD2 (6 bases each). Per germline, CDR1 SNHLY and CDR2 FYNNEI. The CDR3 extends over 17 amino acids. V lost 8 bases, J lost 2 bases, and 21 bases lay in between. The CDR3 is CASWGIGGGPNTGELFF. CDR3 DNA: TGTGCCAGCTGGGGAATAGGAGGGGGGCCAAACACCGGGGAGCTGTTTTTT.

This clonotype was observed a handful of times. The chain employs TRBV7-2 and TRBJ2-4; 7 nucleotides line up with TRBD1. V shed 4 bases, J shed 4 bases, and the junction held 10 bases outside the gene matches. This CDR3 region has 16 residues. Looked up from germline, CDR1 is SGHTA and CDR2 is FQGNSA. Here the CDR3 reads CASSSPGQRIKNIQYF. DNA for the CDR3: TGTGCCAGCAGCTCCCCGGGACAGAGGATAAAAAACATTCAGTACTTC.

The V gene is TRBV6-1, the J gene TRBJ2-7; weak D call: TRBD1 (5 bases). The CDR3 is 14 amino acids. The V gene lost 1 base and the J gene lost 2 bases, with 9 bases spanning the gap. Per the germline V gene, CDR1 is MNHNS and CDR2 is SASEGT. CDR3 residues: CASSEEQATYEQYF. The CDR3 nucleotides are TGTGCCAGCAGTGAAGAACAGGCGACCTACGAGCAGTACTTC.

This clonotype was recorded a few times. The chain couples TRBV30 to TRBJ2-3, with unresolved D. With 1 base removed from V and 6 bases from J, the gap between germline ends came to 14 bases. CDR3 length: 14 amino acids. Per germline, CDR1 GTSNPN and CDR2 SVGIG (reference sequence). CDR3 loop: CAWSASSPGDTQYF. CDR3 nucleotides: TGTGCCTGGAGTGCCAGCAGTCCCGGCGATACGCAGTATTTT.

This clonotype has a handful of counts. The chain links TRBV6-5 to TRBJ1-5, with D possibly being TRBD1 (5 bases). The germline gives CDR1 MNHEY, CDR2 SVGAGI. V lost 6 bases and J 6 bases, leaving 12 bases between the germline ends. This CDR3 contains 13 residues. The CDR3 reads CASSRTKGQPQHF. In DNA, the CDR3 is TGTGCCAGCAGCCGGACAAAGGGTCAGCCCCAGCATTTT.

In its sample, this clonotype was seen a few times. The chain couples TRBV7-2 to TRBJ1-1; tentative D call: TRBD1 (6 bases). V was shortened by 1 base and J by 2 bases, with 11 bases between the two germline ends. The CDR3 length is 15 residues. Germline values: CDR1 SGHTA, CDR2 FQGNSA. The CDR3 DNA is TGTGCCAGCAGCTTAGTTGGGACACAAAACACTGAAGCTTTCTTT. Residues: CASSLVGTQNTEAFF.

The chain couples TRBV7-9 to TRBJ2-2; no definite D call. Germline CDR1 SEHNR, CDR2 FQNEAQ (reference sequence). The length of the CDR3 is 16 residues. The V and J ends lost 1 base and 12 bases respectively, with 21 bases between them. CDR3 residues: CASSLGSVLPSVQLFF. As DNA, the CDR3 is TGTGCCAGCAGCTTAGGATCCGTGCTCCCGTCTGTACAGCTGTTTTTT.

The chain carries TRBV4-1 and TRBJ2-6; tentative D call: TRBD2 (5 bases). Germline V gene sequence: CDR1 MGHRA, CDR2 YSYEKL. The CDR3 length is 16 residues. V was trimmed by 0 bases and J by 4 bases, leaving 10 bases between them. Here the CDR3 reads CASSQDAGNGANVLTF. The CDR3 bases are TGCGCCAGCAGCCAAGATGCCGGGAACGGGGCCAACGTCCTGACTTTC.

Of note for this clonotype: The junction and the germline gene differ at one end; a read error may be behind it. The chain joins TRBV12-3 or TRBV12-4 to TRBJ1-2; 7 bases map to TRBD1. The CDR3 contains 15 residues. The CDR3 sequence is CASSFFRGGLSGYTF. Written as DNA, the CDR3 is TGTGCTAGCAGTTTTTTCAGGGGGGGACTATCTGGCTACACCTTC.

Only a few counts were recorded for this clonotype. The V gene is TRBV5-6, the J gene TRBJ1-2, with TRBD1 as a possible D gene (5 bases). The CDR3 covers 14 residues. CDR1 and CDR2 (germline): SGHDT, YYEEEE. Trimming cost V 1 base and J 6 bases, with 13 bases left between them. This CDR3 is CASSLSLAGDGYTF. CDR3 DNA sequence: TGTGCCAGCAGCTTGAGTTTGGCGGGGGATGGCTACACCTTC.

The CDR3 region is CASSEQRTNTEAFF. Here the CDR3 DNA reads TGTGCCAGCAGTGAACAGAGAACGAACACTGAAGCTTTCTTT. This chain connects TRBV6-1 to TRBJ1-1; D ambiguous. Germline V gives CDR1 MNHNS, CDR2 SASEGT. The V end lost 2 bases, the J end lost 1 base, and 8 bases lay between the germline ends. The CDR3 is 14 amino acids.

V and J are TRBV2 and TRBJ2-1, with a weak D call TRBD1 (5 bases). Germline values: CDR1 SNHLY, CDR2 FYNNEI. This CDR3 spans 19 amino acids. V gave up 4 bases and J gave up 0 bases, with 22 bases separating them. The CDR3 region has the DNA TGTGCCAGCAGTGTAGATTCCAATACCGACAGCCGCTCCTACAATGAGCAGTTCTTC. As protein: CASSVDSNTDSRSYNEQFF.

The chain employs TRBV20-1 and TRBJ2-7; D uncertain. This CDR3 contains 14 residues. V was pared by 0 bases and J by 5 bases, with 14 bases between. Germline CDR1 is DFQATT and CDR2 is SNEGSKA (reference sequence). The CDR3 coding sequence is TGCAGTGCTAGAGATCCCCTAAACCCCAACGAGCAGTACTTC. This gives the protein CSARDPLNPNEQYF.